This T cell receptor beta chain was recorded in a study of PD-L1 blockade in urothelial cancer (dated by TCRdb to about 2017). Regarding the research as a whole: Therapy was started in the mid-2010s for all patients, and atezolizumab 1,200 mg was administered intravenously every 3 weeks. An ECOG performance status of 0 or 1 was recorded for the patients, and 0 to 3 prior chemotherapy regimens had been received by the patients. Whole exome sequencing and RNA sequencing of pretreatment tumors were performed alongside TCR sequencing in the same patients. A median of roughly 140,000 T cells and 85,000 or so unique TCRs was obtained from blood samples, and a median clonality of around 0.08 was observed. Blood samples were analyzed 3 weeks after the start of treatment (second dose) and 6 weeks after the start of treatment. Durable clinical benefit meant progression-free survival longer than 6 months, and TCR features were also tested against progression-free and overall survival. An exploratory multi-omic analysis was conducted of the somatic, immune and clinical correlates of response to PD-L1 blockade with atezolizumab in urothelial cancer. About 90% of the roughly 29 patients were identified as males with urothelial cancer of bladder origin, and a prior smoking history was reported by 18 of 29 patients. Pretreatment tumor samples, along with matched peripheral blood collected serially before and after atezolizumab treatment, underwent TCR sequencing. Durable clinical benefit was achieved by nine patients but not by the remaining 20. Pretreatment blood TCR-seq was available for about 27 patients, at least one posttreatment blood collection was obtained for some 24 patients, and tumor TCR-seq was available for some 24 patients. Summary of the overall study and its limitations: Among patients with durable benefit, tumor-associated TCR clones showed greater expansion in peripheral blood 3 weeks after treatment started (n = 22, p = 0.022). Because the sample size was small (n of about 29) and many of the analyses were exploratory, the results are meant to be hypothesis-generating. Improved progression-free and overall survival was found to be associated with pretreatment peripheral blood TCR clonality below the median.

There are 15 amino acids in the CDR3, from cysteine to phenylalanine inclusive. Just CDR3 DNA is preserved here, 45 bases in frame from base 1. The V end loses 4 bases and the J end loses 4 bases, and a stretch of 14 bases separates them. The germline V gene (reference sequence) yields SGHNT for CDR1 and YYREEE for CDR2. Comment on this clone: Its specific antigen is unknown. No qualities accompany the bases; no much larger clone lies one base away.

Synthetic TCR analog templates were spiked into each PCR to estimate absolute template abundance from read counts. The immunoSEQ assay was used to amplify TCRbeta CDR3 regions from genomic DNA with bias-controlled V and J gene primers. Rearranged TCRbeta segments were sequenced at approximately 20X coverage. For the original study's pipeline: Sequencing errors were corrected by clustering and CDR3s were annotated against IMGT to assign V, D and J genes. Downstream analyses used only productive TCRbeta rearrangements and left out out-of-frame or stop-codon sequences. Clonality was calculated as one minus the Shannon entropy normalized by the log of the number of unique productive sequences. Clones differing between time points or between blood and tumor were identified using Fisher's exact test with Benjamini-Hochberg correction, with an adjusted p below 0.01 applied as the threshold. The table was pulled from immuneACCESS by TCRdb, which kept in-frame rearrangements only. Such tables lose some clones; where checked, under half of the loss comes from unresolved V genes, and the rest has no known cause. V, J and clone size were drawn from that table, and D and trimming were deduced from the DNA. The sample table records 25,000 to 30,000 clones; around 87% of these occur just once. The biggest ten clones account for less than 2% of the sample.

A total of under 35 patients with locally advanced or metastatic urothelial carcinoma, treated at Memorial Sloan Kettering on a trial protocol, made up the cohort. Peripheral blood mononuclear cells were collected pretreatment and during treatment, with between 1 and 8 total time points per patient. The Qiagen DNeasy Blood extraction kit was used to purify genomic DNA from total PBMCs and from tumor samples. PBMCs were collected pretreatment and during treatment and were isolated and stored as previously described. This clonotype originated in a man aged 45-65 years with urothelial cancer. The material was PBMCs, obtained around atezolizumab (anti-PD-L1) treatment. Rearrangement joined TRBV5-4 to TRBJ2-2, with TRBD1 perhaps the D gene, on 6 matching bases. The nucleotides are TGTGCCAGCAGCACGGCGGACAGAATCACCGGGGAGCTGTTTTTT. The resulting protein is CASSTADRITGELFF.